Given below is one T cell receptor beta chain in context. In germline, CDR1 is KGHSH, CDR2 LQKENI. The CDR3 spans 14 residues. Deletions cut 4 bases from V and 3 bases from J, with 11 bases between. These data are taken from a study of control samples from healthy donors and cancer patients. TCRdb keeps only in-frame clones here, not all; method: immunoSEQ multiplex PCR. The sample carries roughly 170,000 clones, around 88% recorded once. The origin of this receptor is a woman aged 25 to 39 in good health. Sequenced material: blood. This chain joins TRBV18 and TRBJ2-3, with D possibly being TRBD2 (5 bases). The DNA for the CDR3 is TGTGCCAGCTCACGGTCTAGCACAACAGATACGCAGTATTTT. Protein: CASSRSSTTDTQYF.